The clone carrying this TCR beta chain was picked up one time. Its antigen is still unknown. This entry is derived from a study of T cell responses to AZD1222 COVID-19 vaccine. Study in general: Second-dose timings of about 4 or about 12 weeks were pooled.

Germline CDR1 MDHEN, CDR2 SYDVKM. This CDR3 spans 12 amino acids. The germline V and J ends were trimmed by 5 bases and 7 bases, with 11 bases remaining between them. Findings and limits, study-wide: Spike-specific TCR breadth and depth rose after two AZD1222 doses. Unmutated variant regions are reportedly the target of nearly half of TCRs that are spike-specific.

Profiled with immunoSEQ multiplex PCR; TCRdb holds only in-frame clones, not every one. The sample lists more than 150,000 clones, around 93% occurring once. The rearrangement links TRBV28 to TRBJ1-2; TRBD1 is a possible D gene (6 bases). Material: peripheral blood, obtained on day 0 of AZD1222 vaccination. This TCR came from an adult in good health. The CDR3 reads CASSRETGGYTF. CDR3 sequence (DNA): TGTGCCAGCAGTCGGGAGACAGGTGGCTACACCTTC.